This T cell receptor beta chain was identified in a study of blood T cell repertoires in COVID-19 (dated by TCRdb to 2019 to 2021). Turning to the overall study: Samples from collaborators originated in the United States, Italy and Spain and spanned both the acute and convalescent phases of COVID-19. The dataset comprised deeply sampled blood TCRbeta repertoires from subjects exposed to, actively infected with, or recovered from COVID-19. The repertoires were released in a freely available public database intended as a resource for research on the immune response to SARS-CoV-2. The samples were drawn from two sources: the first 160 participants of the ongoing ImmuneRACE study, and 950 to 1,500 subjects contributed by 6 global collaborators. The material from the prospective study consisted of cDNA or gDNA derived from T cells, B-cell-depleted T cells, or PBMCs. Nearly every sample came with metadata listing a de-identified subject ID, COVID-19 status, age in years and sex. Where HLA class I and class II types were available, the types were taken from metadata supplied by the sample provider, not from assay-based typing. What the work shows at the level of the full study, not this receptor alone: How much clinical and demographic metadata was included differed by source and by participant, and the metadata was provided uncurated.

In its sample, this clone was seen a few times. No antigen is known for it. Nothing much larger sits one base from this clone, and base qualities are not available. At one collaborating source in Seattle, patients were enrolled during active infection and were followed longitudinally through the course of disease. The collaborating institutions used their own protocols to collect whole blood in K2EDTA tubes. Collaborator samples were shipped for TCRbeta analysis as frozen whole blood, isolated PBMCs, or DNA extracted from either sample type. TCRbeta CDR3 regions were amplified from genomic DNA by means of the immunoSEQ Assay, a bias-controlled multiplex PCR. Processing in the source paper ran as follows. Nucleated cell counts per sample were estimated from amplification of reference gene primers within the assay. To quantify the absolute abundance of each unique TCRbeta CDR3 rearrangement, sequence reads were collapsed and filtered. For each sample, productive Simpson clonality was calculated as the square root of Simpson's diversity index over productive rearrangements. TCRdb limited this immuneACCESS table to in-frame rearrangements with V and J called. A share of clones is missing; checked studies link under half to unresolved V genes, and the rest is unexplained. V and J calls and clone size come straight from that table; D and trimming were deduced from the DNA. The sample records some 400,000 clones, around 87% of which are singletons. The ten largest clones add up to about 2.1% of the sample.

From cysteine to phenylalanine, the CDR3 is 13 amino acids long. The kept DNA is CDR3 alone, 39 bases in frame from the first base. The junction shows trimming of 5 bases on V and 3 bases on J, plus 12 bases between the germline ends. Per the germline V gene, SGHRS is the CDR1 and YFSETQ is the CDR2. Rearrangement joined TRBV5-1 to TRBJ2-7; tentative D gene TRBD1, with 5 bases matching. The clonotype originates from an older woman with COVID-19, enrolled during active disease. The specimen was peripheral blood. The nucleotides are TGCGCCAGCAGTTACCCCCAGGGCTACGAGCAGTACTTC. It specifies CASSYPQGYEQYF.